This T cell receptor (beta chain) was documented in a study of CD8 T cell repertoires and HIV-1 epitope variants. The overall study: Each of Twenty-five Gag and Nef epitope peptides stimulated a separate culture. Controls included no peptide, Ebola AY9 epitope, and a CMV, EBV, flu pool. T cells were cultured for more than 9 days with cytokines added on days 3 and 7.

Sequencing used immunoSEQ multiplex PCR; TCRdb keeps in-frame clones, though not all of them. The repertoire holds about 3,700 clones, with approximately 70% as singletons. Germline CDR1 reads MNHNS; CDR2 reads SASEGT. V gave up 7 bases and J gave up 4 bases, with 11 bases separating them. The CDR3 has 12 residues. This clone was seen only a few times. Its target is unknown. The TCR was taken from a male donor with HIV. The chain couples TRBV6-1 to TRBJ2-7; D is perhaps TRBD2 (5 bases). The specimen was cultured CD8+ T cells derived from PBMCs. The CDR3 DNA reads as TGTGCCAGCATCGGGGATAGGTACGAGCAGTACTTC. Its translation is CASIGDRYEQYF.